This T cell receptor (beta chain) was obtained from a study of CD4 T cell repertoires in COVID-19. Looking at the study overall: After less than 12 days of IL-2 expansion, CFSE-low cells were relabeled and restimulated with other coronavirus spikes.

CDR1 is SGHDN, CDR2 FVKESK, per germline. V shed 3 bases, J shed 7 bases, and the junction held 9 bases outside the gene matches. The CDR3 has 15 amino acids. Study-wide results and caveats: Suggested intraclonal diversification: top SARS-CoV-2-reactive clonotypes appeared in two or three memory subsets. SARS-CoV and/or HKU1 spike cultures shared between roughly 7 and 28% of SARS-CoV-2 clonotypes.

Only in-frame clones appear in the TCRdb table, and some are missing; sequencing was by immunoSEQ multiplex PCR. The table lists fewer than 9,500 clones, around 80% of them singletons, with more than 2% in the top ten. These memory T cells were uncultured and sequenced directly after ex vivo isolation. This clone occurred once. Its cognate antigen is unknown. This TCR derives from a human donor who had COVID-19. This specimen was effector memory CD4+ T cells from blood, taken before the COVID-19 pandemic. The chain joins TRBV14 to TRBJ2-1, with 7 bases aligning to TRBD1. CDR3 amino acids: CASSQDTGTVNEQFF. The CDR3 DNA reads TGTGCCAGCAGCCAGGATACCGGGACAGTGAATGAGCAGTTCTTC.